These 29 T cell receptor beta chains share one sample of origin, sequenced in a study of siplizumab effects on memory and regulatory T cells. Sequencing was performed with immunoSEQ multiplex PCR; in TCRdb, only in-frame clones are kept and a portion is missing. The profile shows approximately 100,000 clones, around 92% of them singletons. Sequenced input: Tregs sorted from blood. Receptors originate from a human donor in good health.

The J gene is TRBJ2-3, the V gene TRBV5-4; possibly TRBD2 for D (5 bases). Trimming pared 1 base from V and 4 bases from J, leaving 7 bases between. Germline loops: CDR1 SGHNT, CDR2 YYREEE (reference sequence). The CDR3 sequence is 13 residues long. CDR3 nucleotides: TGTGCCAGCAGCTTGATGCGGGCAGATACGCAGTATTTT. Protein: CASSLMRADTQYF.

This chain joins TRBV10-3 and TRBJ1-1; tentative D call: TRBD1 (5 bases). Germline CDR1 ENHRY, CDR2 SYGVKD. The CDR3 extends over 14 amino acids. The V end lost 6 bases, the J end lost 4 bases, and 15 bases lay between the germline ends. In DNA, the CDR3 is TGTGCCATCAGAAGCAGGGACGGTGGCACTGAAGCTTTCTTT. It specifies CAIRSRDGGTEAFF.

This sequence joins TRBV6-1 and TRBJ1-2; D gene uncertain. This CDR3 is built from 13 residues. CDR1 MNHNS and CDR2 SASEGT come from the germline V gene. V lost 7 bases to trimming and J lost 4 bases, with 13 bases between them. In DNA, the CDR3 is TGTGCCAGCAAAGGTTCGGGCCGCTATGGCTACACCTTC. It codes for CASKGSGRYGYTF.

The rearrangement links TRBV11-2 to TRBJ2-7; D is perhaps TRBD1 or TRBD2 (5 bases each). The V gene lost 4 bases and the J gene lost 4 bases, with 20 bases spanning the gap. The CDR3 has 16 amino acids. Germline lookup yields CDR1 SGHAT and CDR2 FQNNGV. Written as DNA, the CDR3 is TGTGCCAGCAGCTCATACCGGGACGCCGGGGAGTACGAGCAGTACTTC. Translating it yields CASSSYRDAGEYEQYF.

The chain is built from TRBV11-2 and TRBJ2-1; 12 positions match TRBD2. V shed 5 bases, J shed 9 bases, and the junction held 8 bases outside the gene matches. This CDR3 is 15 amino acids long. Germline V gene data show CDR1 as SGHAT and CDR2 as FQNNGV. The CDR3 sequence: CASSPSSGRAGEQFF. Written as DNA, the CDR3 is TGTGCCAGCAGCCCCTCTAGCGGGAGGGCCGGTGAGCAGTTCTTC.

This chain connects TRBV5-1 to TRBJ2-3; D uncertain. Germline CDR1 is SGHRS and CDR2 is YFSETQ. CDR3 length: 11 amino acids. V shed 1 base and J shed 6 bases, with 3 bases lying between them. The CDR3 reads CASSLSDTQYF. The CDR3 nucleotides are TGCGCCAGCAGCTTGTCTGATACGCAGTATTTT.

This clone was counted only a few times. The genes are TRBV7-9 and TRBJ2-7; D not resolved. Germline CDR1 reads SEHNR; CDR2 reads FQNEAQ (reference sequence). CDR3 size: 12 residues. V was clipped by 3 bases and J by 5 bases, with 8 bases between them. Here the CDR3 reads CASSFLAHEQYF. CDR3 in DNA: TGTGCCAGCAGCTTCTTGGCGCACGAGCAGTACTTC.

The CDR3 reads CASSLGNSRAEAFF. CDR3 nucleotides: TGTGCCAGCAGCTTAGGAAACAGTCGCGCTGAAGCTTTCTTT. The rearrangement uses TRBV7-9 and TRBJ1-1, with D uncertain. Between the trimmed V and J ends, which lost 1 base and 6 bases, there was a span of 12 bases. CDR3 length: 14 amino acids. The germline V gene has CDR1 SEHNR and CDR2 FQNEAQ (reference sequence).

Concerning this clone itself: The CDR3 end shows no conserved phenylalanine or tryptophan, and so a read error is likely. No DNA is shown, since the ends of the CDR3 on it are uncertain; the CDR3 is the one TCRdb lists. This chain joins TRBV20-1 and TRBJ2-7; the table calls TRBD2, which could not be checked here. The germline CDR1 and CDR2 sequences are DFQATT and SNEGSKA (reference sequence). The CDR3 comprises 11 residues, both ends counted. The CDR3 loop is CSASNPSGTYI.

The chain links TRBV29-1 to TRBJ1-2; 7 nucleotides match TRBD1. Germline loops: CDR1 SQVTM, CDR2 ANQGSEA. The CDR3 is 12 amino acids. Trimming cost V 2 bases and J 8 bases; bases outside gene matches: 5. The CDR3 here is CSVERQGYGYTF. The DNA for the CDR3 is TGCAGCGTTGAACGACAGGGTTACGGCTACACCTTC.

This sequence joins TRBV7-9 and TRBJ1-4, with TRBD1 matching over 8 bases. Trimming at V came to 1 base and at J to 6 bases, leaving 4 bases not matched to a gene. Per the germline V gene, CDR1 is SEHNR and CDR2 is FQNEAQ (reference sequence). This CDR3 has 15 residues. CDR3 region: CASSLGRGLYEKLFF. The DNA for the CDR3 is TGTGCCAGCAGCTTAGGCAGGGGGCTCTATGAAAAACTGTTTTTT.

V usage is TRBV27 and J usage is TRBJ1-2, with no clear D. The CDR3 runs to 16 residues. Germline CDR1 and CDR2: MNHEY and SMNVEV (reference sequence). V lost 7 bases to trimming and J lost 0 bases, with 18 bases between them. CDR3 loop: CASTPRILFSNYGYTF. Written as DNA, the CDR3 is TGTGCCAGCACTCCCAGGATCCTCTTCTCTAACTATGGCTACACCTTC.

V and J are TRBV6-6 and TRBJ1-3; no firm D call. Trimming removed 0 bases from V and 0 bases from J, with 9 bases in between. The CDR3 is 16 residues long. The germline CDR1 and CDR2 sequences are MNHNY and SVGAGI (reference sequence). The CDR3 protein is CASSYSGIRSGNTIYF. CDR3 DNA sequence: TGTGCCAGCAGTTACTCCGGGATTCGCTCTGGAAACACCATATATTTT.

J is TRBJ1-1 and V is TRBV7-9; 7 nucleotides line up with TRBD1. The germline V gene encodes CDR1 SEHNR and CDR2 FQNEAQ (reference sequence). V shed 4 bases and J 1 base; nucleotides not matched to a gene: 3. The CDR3 runs to 14 residues. The CDR3 sequence: CASSSTGRNTEAFF. CDR3 nucleotides: TGTGCCAGCAGCTCGACAGGGAGGAACACTGAAGCTTTCTTT.

The V gene is TRBV19, the J gene TRBJ1-2, with D uncertain. This CDR3 contains 13 residues. Trimming pared 1 base from V and 4 bases from J, leaving 7 bases between. Germline lookup yields CDR1 LNHDA and CDR2 SQIVND (reference sequence). The CDR3 nucleotides are TGTGCCAGTAGTATAGTAGTCGGCTATGGCTACACCTTC. This codes for CASSIVVGYGYTF.

V gene TRBV19 combines with J gene TRBJ2-7; D is unclear. CDR3 size: 12 residues. The V end was cut by 3 bases, the J end by 5 bases, with 8 bases between. CDR1 LNHDA and CDR2 SQIVND come from the germline V gene (reference sequence). This CDR3 is CASSMFGDEQYF. The DNA of the CDR3 is TGTGCCAGTAGTATGTTTGGGGACGAGCAGTACTTC.

This clone appeared once. The V and J genes are TRBV27 and TRBJ2-3, with 10 bases lining up with TRBD1. V trimming: 3 bases; J trimming: 4 bases; junction bases outside the gene matches: 4. Germline CDR1 is MNHEY and CDR2 is SMNVEV (reference sequence). The CDR3 runs to 15 residues. The CDR3 sequence is CASSFDRGRADTQYF. The CDR3 DNA reads as TGTGCCAGCAGTTTCGACAGGGGGCGGGCAGATACGCAGTATTTT.

This sequence joins TRBV18 and TRBJ2-2; TRBD2 might be the D (6 bases). The CDR3 loop spans 15 amino acids. Between the trimmed V and J ends, which lost 3 bases and 3 bases, there was a span of 11 bases. Germline-derived CDR1 and CDR2 are KGHSH and LQKENI. The CDR3 coding sequence is TGTGCCAGCTCACCGGGACTGGACTACACCGGGGAGCTGTTTTTT. Amino acid sequence: CASSPGLDYTGELFF.

The CDR3 DNA reads TGTGCCAGCAGCTTCGTTGCAATGCCGGGACTAGCCTATGAGCAGTTCTTC. It yields the protein CASSFVAMPGLAYEQFF. The chain recombines TRBV7-9 with TRBJ2-1; the match to TRBD2 covers 9 bases. The V segment lost 3 bases and the J segment 8 bases; nucleotides outside the gene matches: 14. The CDR3 totals 17 residues. Germline loops: CDR1 SEHNR, CDR2 FQNEAQ (reference sequence). Variable domain in full (rest from reference TRBV7-9 and TRBJ2-1): DTGVSQNPRHKITKRGQNVTFRCDPISEHNRLYWYRQTLGQGPEFLTYFQNEAQLEKSRLLSDRFSAERPKGSFSTLEIQRTEQGDSAMYLCASSFVAMPGLAYEQFFGPGTRLTVL.

The chain joins TRBV28 to TRBJ1-2, with D hard to call. Trimming removed 7 bases from V and 4 bases from J, with 13 bases in between. CDR1 and CDR2 (germline): MDHEN, SYDVKM. The CDR3 extends over 13 amino acids. The DNA of the CDR3 is TGTGCCAGCAACATAGATTGGGGCTATGGCTACACCTTC. Amino acid sequence: CASNIDWGYGYTF.

The chain joins TRBV18 to TRBJ2-7, with a tentative D call TRBD2 (7 bases). Trimming removed 0 bases at V and 7 bases at J, with 10 bases between. This CDR3 spans 13 amino acids. In germline, CDR1 is KGHSH, CDR2 LQKENI. The CDR3 spells CASSPPGGGEQYF. CDR3 sequence (DNA): TGTGCCAGCTCACCACCAGGGGGGGGAGAGCAGTACTTC.

The chain carries TRBV18 and TRBJ2-5, with a tentative D call TRBD1 (6 bases). The CDR3 totals 14 residues. Germline-derived CDR1 and CDR2 are KGHSH and LQKENI. The V gene lost 3 bases and the J gene lost 4 bases, with 12 bases spanning the gap. CDR3 bases: TGTGCCAGCTCACCCGATCAGGGGCGAGAGACCCAGTACTTC. Residues: CASSPDQGRETQYF.

This rearrangement joins TRBV18 to TRBJ1-2; no clear D. V gave up 1 base and J gave up 4 bases, with 7 bases separating them. In germline, CDR1 is KGHSH, CDR2 LQKENI. This CDR3 is 13 amino acids long. CDR3 coding DNA: TGTGCCAGCTCACCACTCGACTTCTATGGCTACACCTTC. Protein sequence: CASSPLDFYGYTF.

The CDR3 region is CATSRYPGAPVYGYTF. The DNA for the CDR3 is TGTGCCACCAGCAGATACCCAGGGGCGCCGGTCTATGGCTACACCTTC. V is TRBV15 and J is TRBJ1-2; tentatively, D is TRBD1 (6 bases). The CDR3 is 16 residues long. Trimming removed 2 bases from V and 4 bases from J, with 17 bases in between. Germline V CDR1 and CDR2: LNHNV, YYDKDF (reference sequence).

The chain links TRBV9 to TRBJ2-7, with TRBD2 identical over 12 bases. This CDR3 comprises 14 residues. The V segment lost 3 bases and the J segment 7 bases; nucleotides outside the gene matches: 5. Germline loops: CDR1 SGDLS, CDR2 YYNGEE. The CDR3 here is CASSASGRAEEQYF. CDR3 nucleotide sequence: TGTGCCAGCAGCGCTAGCGGGAGGGCCGAAGAGCAGTACTTC.

The chain has TRBV4-1 and TRBJ2-2, with D hard to call. The CDR3 totals 15 residues. In germline, CDR1 is MGHRA, CDR2 YSYEKL. The V end lost 4 bases, the J end lost 3 bases, and 12 bases lay between the germline ends. This chain's CDR3 is CASSRLPAYTGELFF. The CDR3 region has the DNA TGCGCCAGCAGCCGCCTCCCCGCTTACACCGGGGAGCTGTTTTTT.

This chain links TRBV19 with TRBJ2-5; 7 positions match TRBD2. The J segment lost 4 bases and the V segment lost 6 bases, leaving 8 bases of the junction unmatched. Germline V CDR1 and CDR2: LNHDA, SQIVND (reference sequence). The CDR3 spans 14 residues. CDR3 nucleotides: TGTGCCAGTAGCTCCAATCCTAGCGGAGAGACCCAGTACTTC. It specifies CASSSNPSGETQYF.

The genes are TRBV5-6 and TRBJ2-1; D may be TRBD2 (5 bases). The CDR3 has 16 amino acids. The V gene's germline CDR1 is SGHDT and CDR2 YYEEEE. V was cut by 3 bases and J by 3 bases, with 16 bases left in between. CDR3 nucleotide sequence: TGTGCCAGCAGCTGGCGAGGGTCCCCGGACTACAATGAGCAGTTCTTC. This encodes CASSWRGSPDYNEQFF.

This rearrangement joins TRBV2 to TRBJ2-5, with no clear D. The CDR3 runs 14 residues. With 2 bases removed from V and 5 bases from J, the gap between germline ends came to 12 bases. Germline CDR1 SNHLY, CDR2 FYNNEI. The CDR3 DNA reads as TGTGCCAGCAGTGAACTGGGTTTCGAGGAGACCCAGTACTTC. Translating it yields CASSELGFEETQYF.